The source of this T cell receptor beta chain is a study of T cell responses to AZD1222 COVID-19 vaccine. The study, taken as a whole, reports: Nearly half of spike-specific TCRs reportedly target unmutated variant regions. Recipients of AZD1222 seropositive at baseline numbered only 5 or 6. Vaccine-associated CD4 TCRs ranged over spike, dominating at 160-218 and 743-854. There were repertoire samples only from the period after the peak T cell response.

Produced via immunoSEQ multiplex PCR; TCRdb's table is partial and in-frame only. The sample has roughly 120,000 clones; roughly 92% are singletons. Germline-derived CDR1 and CDR2 are MDHEN and SYDVKM. This CDR3 comprises 14 residues. With 10 bases clipped from V and 7 bases from J, the junction kept 15 bases outside the gene matches. Note on this clone: Antigen specificity is unknown.

The sequenced sample was peripheral blood, obtained 28 days after the second AZD1222 dose. The rearrangement links TRBV28 to TRBJ1-2; 7 nucleotides match TRBD1. This receptor was obtained from an adult who received the AZD1222 COVID-19 vaccine. As DNA, the CDR3 is TGTGCCACCAATGGACAGGTCTATCAAGGTGGCTACACCTTC. Protein: CATNGQVYQGGYTF.